A single sample gave rise to the 5 T cell receptor beta chains below, sequenced in a study of T cell responses to AZD1222 COVID-19 vaccine. TCRdb's copy holds only in-frame clones and misses some; the assay was immunoSEQ multiplex PCR. The data contain about 77,000 clones, roughly 90% of them singletons. The sample consisted of peripheral blood, taken 28 days after the second AZD1222 dose. The receptors stem from an adult who received the AZD1222 COVID-19 vaccine.

The chain links TRBV11-3 to TRBJ2-7; possibly TRBD1 or TRBD2 for D (6 bases each). Germline CDR1 SGHNT, CDR2 YENEEA. Trimming took off 0 bases at V and 1 base at J, with 16 bases between the two ends. The CDR3 length is 17 residues. The CDR3 is CASSLDNALGGSYEQYF. For the CDR3, the DNA is TGTGCCAGCAGCTTAGATAACGCCCTAGGGGGGTCCTACGAGCAGTACTTC.

J is TRBJ2-7 and V is TRBV24-1, with a possible D match to TRBD2 (5 bases). CDR1 and CDR2 (germline): KGHDR, SFDVKD. Trimming left V 3 bases short and J 5 bases short, with 10 bases between. This CDR3 region has 13 residues. The CDR3 is CATSDTAGDEQYF. DNA for the CDR3: TGTGCCACCAGTGATACCGCGGGCGACGAGCAGTACTTC.

This sequence joins TRBV9 and TRBJ1-4; 8 positions agree with TRBD1. Germline V gene data show CDR1 as SGDLS and CDR2 as YYNGEE. The CDR3 has 16 residues. J gave up 7 bases and V 2 bases, and 10 bases lay outside the gene matches. As DNA, the CDR3 is TGTGCCAGCAGCGTGGACACAGGGGGTACGGGTGAAAAACTGTTTTTT. It codes for CASSVDTGGTGEKLFF.

The chain employs TRBV7-8 and TRBJ1-2, with D uncertain. The CDR3 loop spans 16 amino acids. CDR1 and CDR2 from the germline V gene are SGHVS and FQNEAQ. The V and J ends lost 3 bases and 0 bases respectively, with 14 bases between them. The CDR3 loop reads CASSLGRAPTNYGYTF. CDR3 nucleotides: TGTGCCAGCAGCTTGGGCCGAGCACCGACTAACTATGGCTACACCTTC. The full variable domain, in which reference TRBV7-8 and TRBJ1-2 provide the parts outside the CDR3, is GAGVSQSPRYKVAKRGQDVALRCDPISGHVSLFWYQQALGQGPEFLTYFQNEAQLDKSGLPSDRFFAERPEGSVSTLKIQRTQQEDSAVYLCASSLGRAPTNYGYTFGSGTRLTVV.

The chain uses TRBV4-2 and TRBJ1-3; no clear D gene. This CDR3 is 15 amino acids long. CDR1 LGHNA and CDR2 YNFKEQ come from the germline V gene. V gave up 0 bases and J gave up 9 bases, with 15 bases separating them. The chain's CDR3 is CASSQDYGERGTIYF. For the CDR3, the DNA is TGTGCCAGCAGCCAAGATTACGGGGAGAGAGGCACCATATATTTT.